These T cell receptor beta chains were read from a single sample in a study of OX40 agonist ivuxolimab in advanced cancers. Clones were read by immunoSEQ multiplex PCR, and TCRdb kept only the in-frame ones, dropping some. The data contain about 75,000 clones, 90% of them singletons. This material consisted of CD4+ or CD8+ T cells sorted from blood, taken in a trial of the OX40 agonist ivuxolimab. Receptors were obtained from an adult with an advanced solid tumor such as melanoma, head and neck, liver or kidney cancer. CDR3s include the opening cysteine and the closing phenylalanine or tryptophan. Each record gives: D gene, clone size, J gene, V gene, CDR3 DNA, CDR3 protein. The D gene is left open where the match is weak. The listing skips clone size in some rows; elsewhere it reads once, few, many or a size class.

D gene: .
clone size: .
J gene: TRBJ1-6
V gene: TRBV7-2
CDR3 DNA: TGTGCCAGCAGCCTCTTACAGGGTGCTTCACCCCTCCACTTT
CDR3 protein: CASSLLQGASPLHF

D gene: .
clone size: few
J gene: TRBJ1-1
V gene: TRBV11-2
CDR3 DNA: TGTGCCAGCAGCTTTGCAGGGGTGGGTACTGAAGCTTTCTTT
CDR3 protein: CASSFAGVGTEAFF

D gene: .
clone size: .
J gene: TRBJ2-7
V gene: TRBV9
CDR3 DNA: TGTGCCAGCAGCGCGAGGAAATCAGGGGACGAGCAGTACTTC
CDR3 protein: CASSARKSGDEQYF

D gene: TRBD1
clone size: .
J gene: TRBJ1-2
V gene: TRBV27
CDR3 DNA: TGTGCCAGCAGGAGCGGACAGGCCTATAACTATGGCTACACCTTC
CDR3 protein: CASRSGQAYNYGYTF

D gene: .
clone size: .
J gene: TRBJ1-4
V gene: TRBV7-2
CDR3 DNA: TGTGCCAGCAGCCACGGGACCTTAAATGAAAAACTGTTTTTT
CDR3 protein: CASSHGTLNEKLFF

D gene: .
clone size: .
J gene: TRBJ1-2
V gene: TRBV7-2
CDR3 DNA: TGTGCCAGCAGGCAAAAAACGGGGGAGTTAGGGGGCTACACCTTC
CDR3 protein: CASRQKTGELGGYTF

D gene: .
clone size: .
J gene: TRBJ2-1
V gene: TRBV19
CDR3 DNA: TGTGCCAGCAGCCAGGAGTTTGAGCAGTTCTTC
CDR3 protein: CASSQEFEQFF

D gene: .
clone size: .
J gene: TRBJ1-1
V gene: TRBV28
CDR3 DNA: TGTGCCAGCACGTCAGCGGAGGGATTACTTGTGAACACTGAAGCTTTCTTT
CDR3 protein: CASTSAEGLLVNTEAFF

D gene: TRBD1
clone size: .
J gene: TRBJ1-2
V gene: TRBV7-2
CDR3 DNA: TGTGCCAGCAGCTCCCAAATCACAGACAGGGCAGGGGGCTACACCTTC
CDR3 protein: CASSSQITDRAGGYTF

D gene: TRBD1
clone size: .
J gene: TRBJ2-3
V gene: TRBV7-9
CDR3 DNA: TGTGCCAGCAGCGCTCCGGGACAGGGGACCACAGATACGCAGTATTTT
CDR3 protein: CASSAPGQGTTDTQYF

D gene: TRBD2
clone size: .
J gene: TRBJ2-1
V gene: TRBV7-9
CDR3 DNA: TGTGCCAGCAGCTTAAGGACTCTAGCGGAAGAGCAGTTCTTC
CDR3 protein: CASSLRTLAEEQFF

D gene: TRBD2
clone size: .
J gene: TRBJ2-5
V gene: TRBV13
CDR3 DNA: TGTGCCAGCAGCGCGGGACTAGCGGGAGGCCAAGAGACCCAGTACTTC
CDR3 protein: CASSAGLAGGQETQYF

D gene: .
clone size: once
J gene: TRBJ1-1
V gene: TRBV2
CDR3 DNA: TGTGCCAGCAGTTATGGCCCTCAAGAAACTGAAGCTTTCTTT
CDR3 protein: CASSYGPQETEAFF

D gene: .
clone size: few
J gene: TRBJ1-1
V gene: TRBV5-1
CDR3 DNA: TGCGCCAGCAGGGCGGAACAGGGTTGGTCCACTGAAGCTTTCTTT
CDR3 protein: CASRAEQGWSTEAFF

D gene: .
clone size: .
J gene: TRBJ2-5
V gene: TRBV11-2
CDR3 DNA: TGTGCCAGCAGCTTAGACGCTTGGGCGACCCAGTACTTC
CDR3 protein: CASSLDAWATQYF

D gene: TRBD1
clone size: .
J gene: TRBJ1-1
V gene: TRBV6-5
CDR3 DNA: TGTGCCAGCAGGATTCAGGGGGAGAACACTGAAGCTTTCTTT
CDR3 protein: CASRIQGENTEAFF

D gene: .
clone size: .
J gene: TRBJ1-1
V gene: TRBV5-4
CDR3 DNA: TGTGCCAGCAGCAGGTCCAGATCGAACACTGAAGCTTTCTTT
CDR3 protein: CASSRSRSNTEAFF

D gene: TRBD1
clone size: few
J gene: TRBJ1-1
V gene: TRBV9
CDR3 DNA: TGTGCCAGCAGCGCGGGACAGGGAGTGGACACTGAAGCTTTCTTT
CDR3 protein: CASSAGQGVDTEAFF

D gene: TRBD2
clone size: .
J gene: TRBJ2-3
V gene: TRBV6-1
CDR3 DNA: TGTGCCAGTAAGCGGGGGGGAATTACAGATACGCAGTATTTT
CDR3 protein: CASKRGGITDTQYF

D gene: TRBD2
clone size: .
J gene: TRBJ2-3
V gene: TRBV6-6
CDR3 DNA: TGTGCCAGCAGCCGACTAGCGGGCACAGATACGCAGTATTTT
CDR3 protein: CASSRLAGTDTQYF

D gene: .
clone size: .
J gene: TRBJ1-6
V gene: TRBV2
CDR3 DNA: TGTGCCAGCACGGGTCAAGGGAGCTCCTATAATTCACCCCTCCACTTT
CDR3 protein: CASTGQGSSYNSPLHF

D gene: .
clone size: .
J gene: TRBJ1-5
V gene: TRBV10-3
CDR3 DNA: TGTGCCATCAGGTTAGGTGGGGATCAGCCCCAGCATTTT
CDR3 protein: CAIRLGGDQPQHF

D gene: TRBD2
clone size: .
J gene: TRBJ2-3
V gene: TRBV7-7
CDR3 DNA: TGTGCCAGCAGCTTAGGGACTAGCGGCACAGATACGCAGTATTTT
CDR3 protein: CASSLGTSGTDTQYF

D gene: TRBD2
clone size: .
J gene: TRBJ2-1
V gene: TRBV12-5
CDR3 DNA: TGTGCTAGTGGTTCCTTAGCGGGGGGCGTCCACAATGAGCAGTTCTTC
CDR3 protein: CASGSLAGGVHNEQFF

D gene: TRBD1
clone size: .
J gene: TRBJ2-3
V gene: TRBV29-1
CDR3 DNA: TGCAGCGTTGGTTCGGGACAGGGGTATTTT
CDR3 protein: CSVGSGQGYF

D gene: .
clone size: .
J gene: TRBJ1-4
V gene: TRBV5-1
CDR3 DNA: TGCGCCAGCAGCTTGGAGAGAAGCGCAACTAATGAAAAACTGTTTTTT
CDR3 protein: CASSLERSATNEKLFF

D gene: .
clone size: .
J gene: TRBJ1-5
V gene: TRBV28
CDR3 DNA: TGTGCCAGCAGTTTATTGGGTTTAAGCAATCAGCCCCAGCATTTT
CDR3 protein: CASSLLGLSNQPQHF

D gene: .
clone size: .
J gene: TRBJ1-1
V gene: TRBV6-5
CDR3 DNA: TGTGCCAGCACCTACCTAACCGGGCCATACACTGAAGCTTTCTTT
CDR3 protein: CASTYLTGPYTEAFF

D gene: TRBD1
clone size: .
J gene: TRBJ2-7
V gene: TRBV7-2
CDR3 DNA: TGTGCCAGCAGCAAAGCCGGGACAGGGGGCTACGAGCAGTACTTC
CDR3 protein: CASSKAGTGGYEQYF

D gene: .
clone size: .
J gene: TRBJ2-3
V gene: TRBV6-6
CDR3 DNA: TGTGCCAGCAGCCCCCTGAGTGGCACAGATACGCAGTATTTT
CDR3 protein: CASSPLSGTDTQYF

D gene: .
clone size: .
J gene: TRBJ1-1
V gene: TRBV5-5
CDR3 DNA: TGTGCCAGCAGCTTGGACTTTGGGAACACTGAAGCTTTCTTT
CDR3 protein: CASSLDFGNTEAFF

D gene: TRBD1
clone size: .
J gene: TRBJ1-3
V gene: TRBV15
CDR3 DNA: TGTGCCACCAGCAGTGCCCGACAGGGTGGAAACACCATATATTTT
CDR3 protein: CATSSARQGGNTIYF

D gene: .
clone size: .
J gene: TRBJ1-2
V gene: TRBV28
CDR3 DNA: TGTGCCAGCAGGGGCAGGGAAAACTATGGCTACACCTTC
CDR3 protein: CASRGRENYGYTF

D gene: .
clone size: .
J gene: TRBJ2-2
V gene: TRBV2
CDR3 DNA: TGTGCCAGCACCCCGGGCCCCGAAGCCGGGGAGCTGTTTTTT
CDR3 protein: CASTPGPEAGELFF

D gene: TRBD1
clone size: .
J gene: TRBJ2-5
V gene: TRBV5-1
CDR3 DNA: TGCGCCAGCAGCACGGACAGGGGCGAGACCCAGTACTTC
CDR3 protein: CASSTDRGETQYF

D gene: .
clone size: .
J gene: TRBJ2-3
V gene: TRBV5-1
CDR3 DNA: TGCGCCAGCAGCCTCGAGAGGGCCGGCACAGATACGCAGTATTTT
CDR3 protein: CASSLERAGTDTQYF

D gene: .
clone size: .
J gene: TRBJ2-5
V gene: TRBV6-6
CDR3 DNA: TGTGCCAGCAGTTACTCGGGGAGCGGCCAAGAGACCCAGTACTTC
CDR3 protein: CASSYSGSGQETQYF

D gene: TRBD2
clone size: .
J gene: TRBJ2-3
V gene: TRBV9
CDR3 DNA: TGTGCCAGCATCCCGACGGGTACTAGCGGGAGGAGGACAGATACGCAGTATTTT
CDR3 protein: CASIPTGTSGRRTDTQYF

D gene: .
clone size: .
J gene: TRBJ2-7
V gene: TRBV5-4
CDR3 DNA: TGTGCCAGCAGCCGAACCGACATCTACGAGCAGTACTTC
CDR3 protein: CASSRTDIYEQYF

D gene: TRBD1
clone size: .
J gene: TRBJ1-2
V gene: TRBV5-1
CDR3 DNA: TGCGCCAGCAGCTTGGTGGGACAGGGGGCCGGGGGCTACACCTTC
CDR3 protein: CASSLVGQGAGGYTF

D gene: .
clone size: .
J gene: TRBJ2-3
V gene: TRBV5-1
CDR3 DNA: TGCGCCAGCAGCTTGGTTCCTGCGCGGGGCACAGATACGCAGTATTTT
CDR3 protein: CASSLVPARGTDTQYF

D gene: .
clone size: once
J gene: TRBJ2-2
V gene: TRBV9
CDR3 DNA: TGTGCCAGCAGCCGGGAGGGGGAGCTGTTTTTT
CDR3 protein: CASSREGELFF

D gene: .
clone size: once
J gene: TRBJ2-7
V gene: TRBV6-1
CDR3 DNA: TGTGCCAGCAGTGTCGAGGGGACCGAGCAGTACTTC
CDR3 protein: CASSVEGTEQYF

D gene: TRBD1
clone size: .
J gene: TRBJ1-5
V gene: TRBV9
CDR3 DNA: TGTGCCAGCAGCGTCACAGGGGAAGGTCAGCCCCAGCATTTT
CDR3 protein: CASSVTGEGQPQHF

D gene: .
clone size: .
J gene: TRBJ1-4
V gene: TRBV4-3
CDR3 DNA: TGCGCCAGCAGCCAAGCGGAGGGGAAACTGTTTTTT
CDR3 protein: CASSQAEGKLFF